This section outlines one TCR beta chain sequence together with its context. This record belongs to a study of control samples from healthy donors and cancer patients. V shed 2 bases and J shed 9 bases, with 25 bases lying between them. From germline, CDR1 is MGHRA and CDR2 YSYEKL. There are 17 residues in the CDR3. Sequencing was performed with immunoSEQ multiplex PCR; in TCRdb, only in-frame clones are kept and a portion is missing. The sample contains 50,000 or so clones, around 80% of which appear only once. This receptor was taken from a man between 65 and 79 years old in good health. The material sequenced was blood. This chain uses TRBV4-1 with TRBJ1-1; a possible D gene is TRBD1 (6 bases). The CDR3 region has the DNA TGCGCCAGCAGCCAACAGACAGGTACCACCCTCGGGTGGAAAGCTTTCTTT. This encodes CASSQQTGTTLGWKAFF.